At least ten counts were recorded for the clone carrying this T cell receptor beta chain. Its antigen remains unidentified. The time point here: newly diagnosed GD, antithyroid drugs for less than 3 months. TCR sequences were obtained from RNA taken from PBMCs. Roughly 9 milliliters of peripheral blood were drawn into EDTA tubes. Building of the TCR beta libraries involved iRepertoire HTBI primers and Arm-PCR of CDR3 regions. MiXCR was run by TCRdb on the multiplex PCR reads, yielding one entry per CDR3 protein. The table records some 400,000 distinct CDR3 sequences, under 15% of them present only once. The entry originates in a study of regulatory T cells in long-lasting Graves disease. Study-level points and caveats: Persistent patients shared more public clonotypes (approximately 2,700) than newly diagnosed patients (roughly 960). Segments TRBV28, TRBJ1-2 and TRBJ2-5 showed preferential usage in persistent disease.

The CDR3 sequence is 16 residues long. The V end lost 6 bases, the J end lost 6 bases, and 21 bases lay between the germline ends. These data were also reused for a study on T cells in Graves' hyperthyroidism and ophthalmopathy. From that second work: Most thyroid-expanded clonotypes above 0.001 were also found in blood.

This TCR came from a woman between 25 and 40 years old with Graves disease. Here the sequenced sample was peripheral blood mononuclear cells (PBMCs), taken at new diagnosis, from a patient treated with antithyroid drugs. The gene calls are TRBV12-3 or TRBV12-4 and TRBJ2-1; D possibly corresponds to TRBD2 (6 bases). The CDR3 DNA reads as TGTGCCAGCAGCCAAGGCGTACTAGCCGCTCTCAATGAGCAGTTCTTC. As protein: CASSQGVLAALNEQFF.